The source of this T cell receptor beta chain is a study of cytomegalovirus exposure and HLA in healthy donors (dated by TCRdb to 2016 to 2017). About the study as a whole: In an earlier analysis of some 550 of the donors, 276 Gb of sequence data and approximately 120 million unique TCR beta sequences from 150 million to 200 million T cells were reported. Of the 350 to 400 genotyped donors, over 70% fell in the genetic ancestry cluster associated with self-reported Caucasian donors. To predict cytomegalovirus infection status, the study combined high-throughput TCR immunosequencing, statistical association of individual TCRs with disease status, and machine learning. A later genetic analysis used genome-wide SNP genotypes for about 65% of the roughly 700 donors, treating that subset as a discovery cohort. The number of donors typed differed by locus, with roughly 620-640 for A, B, C, DRB1 and DQB1, more than 500 for DQA1, 606 for DPA1, and some 450 for DPB1. In a later analysis, previously published TCR beta repertoires from several hundred donors were re-analyzed and high-resolution HLA genotyping was added so that TCR occurrence patterns could be studied. An early release covering 500 to 750 HLA-typed donors comprised roughly 300 gigabases of sequencing data and 85 million or so unique TCR sequences. Roughly 5 DR-DQ haplotypes were handled as single units for association and clustering, since linkage in the cohort was strong. Besides the first cohort of 550 to 750 subjects, a separate validation cohort made up of 120 or so different subjects was used. Donor age, sex, ethnicity and CMV serostatus were compiled alongside the repertoire data. All discovery cohort repertoires had been generated on a single sequencing platform. In an earlier analysis of over 550 of the donors, high-throughput TCR beta sequencing was used to judge whether each TCR beta V gene segment behaved as functional or pseudogenic. The T cell repertoires of 550 to 850 subjects were profiled by immunosequencing and related to cytomegalovirus serostatus. The study was designed to test whether signatures of past pathogen exposure could be identified by cataloging public T cell receptors. On average, around 240,000 unique TCR beta nucleotide sequences were sequenced per donor among 398 genotyped donors of the cohort, with 15% to 20% of those sequences being non-productive. Rather than using new phenotypic data, the later analysis identified candidate immune exposures from TCR beta sequences and from how often those sequences occurred across donors. HLA typing included class I and class II loci at four-digit resolution.

Library preparation employed the immunoSEQ multiplex PCR assay. For the multiplex PCR, a mixture combining 60 forward primers for TCR Vbeta segments and 13 reverse primers for TCR Jbeta segments was used. Amplification of the CDR3 region of rearranged TCR beta genes was performed with a multiplex PCR assay on genomic DNA. Amplified TCR beta libraries were sequenced as 87-base-pair reads on the Illumina HiSeq System. Under the source paper's analysis protocol: A later analysis counted tens of millions of unique TCR beta chains across the 670 or so repertoires, and some 12 million of these chains were shared by at least two donors. To remove PCR and sequencing errors, raw reads were error-corrected and collapsed into unique sequences using a nearest-neighbor algorithm that merged closely related sequences. Alignment of CDR3 sequences to IMGT reference sequences was used to assign V, D and J gene segments. For a sequence to be retained, at least a six-nucleotide match to both a V gene segment and a J gene segment was required. A rearrangement counted as productive if the CDR3 had no stop codons and remained in frame with V and J, and every other rearrangement counted as non-productive. CDR3 was defined according to IMGT convention as the region running from the second conserved V-encoded cysteine to the conserved J-encoded phenylalanine. The earlier analysis of about 500 of the donors excluded sequences that lacked an unambiguous match to a single V gene segment. In an earlier analysis of roughly 500 of the donors, V segments were called functional above 56.7% productive rearrangements and were called segregating when the between-donor standard deviation exceeded 5%. To diagnose cytomegalovirus status from the catalog of TCR beta chain sequences, a statistical classification framework was built. In a later analysis, V and J genes were assigned by comparing TCR nucleotide sequences against IMGT/GENE-DB human TR gene sequences. A later analysis assigned CDR3 sequences and most-parsimonious VDJ recombination scenarios with the TCRdist pipeline. In a later analysis, each TCR beta chain was defined by its CDR3 amino acid sequence together with its V-gene family, and reads without a unique V-gene family were excluded. As a way to deal with suspected cross-contamination and a sequencing artifact, a later analysis dropped 450 to 700 nucleotide sequences that were highly shared and had low generation probability. For each public chain, a later analysis derived a clonal expansion index from normalized ranks of inferred template counts within each repertoire. Generation probabilities in a later analysis came from a VDJ recombination model fitted to out-of-frame rearrangements, and those results were checked against IGoR. A later analysis scored TCR-TCR, TCR-HLA and TCR-CMV co-occurrence with hypergeometric tests, applying a repertoire-size bias correction to TCR pairs. A later analysis estimated false discovery rates by permuting HLA or CMV assignments 20 times. In a later analysis, co-occurring TCRs were grouped with DBSCAN, and TCRdist sequence similarity was added when clustering was performed within HLA-allele-positive subsets. Repertoires with fewer than 30,000 or more than 120,000 public chains were left out of co-occurrence clustering, as were four to six repertoires with anomalous nucleotide sharing. TCRdb took over this immuneACCESS table, retaining in-frame rearrangements with V and J assigned. Such tables are incomplete; in checked studies, under half of the missing clones stem from an unresolved V gene, and the remainder is unexplained. For V, J and clone size, that table is used; D and trimming come from the DNA. The sample table records fewer than 200,000 clones; about 76% of these occur just once. About 7.4% of the sample is in the top ten clones.

The study at large found these results: In an earlier analysis of approximately 590 of the donors, most TCR beta V segments appeared in productive rearrangements about 87% or about 30% of the time, broadly matching IMGT annotations. A later analysis found that HLA-associated TCR beta chains were more clonally expanded and had lower generation probabilities than equally common non-associated chains. Across donors, most TCR sequences were observed very rarely, whereas some public TCRs were present in many individuals. A later analysis found that most CMV-associated TCR beta chains appeared HLA-restricted, with HLA associations seemingly driven largely by CMV exposure. HLA typing was unavailable for some donors at each locus, so association tests used only the typed subset. The presence/absence analyses assumed that sequencing depth was roughly uniform across donors, and that assumption may not be true. Compared with the approximately 710-donor mean, donors in an Asian-associated ancestry cluster had fewer N-insertions in productive TCRs, according to a later genetic analysis. A cluster of highly shared sequence variants was judged likely to be a technical artifact of the sequencing pipeline. The cohort was sequenced for TCR beta chains only, and without alpha or paired-chain data the features that could be detected were limited. Because counts were too low, roughly 17 rarely observed V segments, including chromosome 9 orphons, were left out of the earlier analysis of 500 to 650 of the donors. The study listed around 160 TCR beta chains as associated with cytomegalovirus. When HLA alleles, especially DR and DQ, strongly co-occurred, attributing TCR associations to individual alleles was difficult. In vitro tests confirmed that a few of the cytomegalovirus-associated TCR beta chains recognize cytomegalovirus antigens. The only immune exposure information available for the cohort was CMV serostatus. Because the 87-base-pair reads could not distinguish some IMGT-functional V segments, including TRBV6-2 and TRBV6-3, those segments were excluded. In a later analysis, several top co-occurrence clusters were reported to appear linked to parvovirus B19, influenza, CMV and Epstein-Barr virus. The classifier was reported to diagnose cytomegalovirus status with high specificity and sensitivity in both the original cohort and the validation cohort. V-gene and J-gene trimming of TCR beta chains was associated with a missense DCLRE1C variant in a later genetic analysis, and the association was replicated in an independent cohort. In a later analysis, more than 15,000 TCR beta sequences were associated with specific HLA alleles at a false discovery rate of 0.05. Linkage disequilibrium might explain the correlated functional status among segregating V segments, but an unknown experimental factor could not be excluded. It was suggested by the authors that the approach could potentially be generalized to other disease states and immunological phenotypes. In a later analysis, the rate of TCR association differed among HLA loci, with DRB1 alleles having the most associated TCRs and HLA-C alleles having the fewest. A further reported finding was that TCR beta sequences accurately predicted the HLA-A and HLA-B alleles for most subjects in the first cohort.

The cohort comprised around 700 healthy bone marrow donors. At the time of sampling, every cohort member was nominally healthy, though immune exposures that went unrecorded were likely present. The donor was CMV seropositive and belonged to the group of 250 to 350 seropositive cohort members. Each donor provided a peripheral blood sample, and peripheral blood mononuclear cells were used for TCR beta sequencing. The Qiagen DNeasy Blood Extraction Kit was used to extract genomic DNA from the blood cell samples. The germline V gene encodes CDR1 MNHEY and CDR2 SVGAGI. At the junction V is shortened by 0 bases and J by 0 bases, with 12 bases in between. Taken from cysteine to phenylalanine, the CDR3 has 16 residues. The kept DNA is CDR3 alone, 48 bases in frame from the first base. About this clone: Its antigen specificity is not known. Base quality data are lacking; no much larger clone is found one base away.

The sequence was collected from a male donor in good health and CMV-seropositive. This chain joins TRBV6-5 to TRBJ2-7; the D gene identity is not certain. Sequencing was carried out using PBMCs. CDR3 reads: CASSYSRTRGSYEQYF. The nucleotide sequence reads as follows: TGTGCCAGCAGTTACTCAAGAACAAGAGGCTCCTACGAGCAGTACTTC.